Included here is one T cell receptor beta chain sequence, with context. Its specificity is not known. MiXCR, run by TCRdb on the reads, gives a single entry per CDR3 protein. The repertoire holds hundreds of thousands of distinct CDR3 sequences, with 35% as singletons. The data derive from a study of T cell repertoires in cytomegalovirus infection. Study-wide background: Public TCR beta signatures marked donors with CMV infection and the matching HLA.

The CDR3 runs to 15 residues. The V gene end was trimmed by 1 base and the J gene end by 4 bases; junction bases not matched to a gene: 7. Germline V gene data show CDR1 as SGHAT and CDR2 as FQNNGV. General study points: Identification of carriers of CMV plus the relevant HLA was performed using cumulative public TCR beta family frequency. The ex vivo response was dominated by HLA-C-restricted CMV-specific TCR beta clonotypes.

The chain combines TRBV11-2 with TRBJ2-7; the match to TRBD2 covers 7 bases. The sequencing sample was made of PBMCs. The clonotype comes from a human donor in good health (CMV status not recorded). Some clones in this sample may be carry-over from other donors' samples. CDR3 sequence (DNA): TGTGCCAGCAGCTTAGCGGGAGGCGAAATATACGAGCAGTACTTC. It encodes CASSLAGGEIYEQYF.